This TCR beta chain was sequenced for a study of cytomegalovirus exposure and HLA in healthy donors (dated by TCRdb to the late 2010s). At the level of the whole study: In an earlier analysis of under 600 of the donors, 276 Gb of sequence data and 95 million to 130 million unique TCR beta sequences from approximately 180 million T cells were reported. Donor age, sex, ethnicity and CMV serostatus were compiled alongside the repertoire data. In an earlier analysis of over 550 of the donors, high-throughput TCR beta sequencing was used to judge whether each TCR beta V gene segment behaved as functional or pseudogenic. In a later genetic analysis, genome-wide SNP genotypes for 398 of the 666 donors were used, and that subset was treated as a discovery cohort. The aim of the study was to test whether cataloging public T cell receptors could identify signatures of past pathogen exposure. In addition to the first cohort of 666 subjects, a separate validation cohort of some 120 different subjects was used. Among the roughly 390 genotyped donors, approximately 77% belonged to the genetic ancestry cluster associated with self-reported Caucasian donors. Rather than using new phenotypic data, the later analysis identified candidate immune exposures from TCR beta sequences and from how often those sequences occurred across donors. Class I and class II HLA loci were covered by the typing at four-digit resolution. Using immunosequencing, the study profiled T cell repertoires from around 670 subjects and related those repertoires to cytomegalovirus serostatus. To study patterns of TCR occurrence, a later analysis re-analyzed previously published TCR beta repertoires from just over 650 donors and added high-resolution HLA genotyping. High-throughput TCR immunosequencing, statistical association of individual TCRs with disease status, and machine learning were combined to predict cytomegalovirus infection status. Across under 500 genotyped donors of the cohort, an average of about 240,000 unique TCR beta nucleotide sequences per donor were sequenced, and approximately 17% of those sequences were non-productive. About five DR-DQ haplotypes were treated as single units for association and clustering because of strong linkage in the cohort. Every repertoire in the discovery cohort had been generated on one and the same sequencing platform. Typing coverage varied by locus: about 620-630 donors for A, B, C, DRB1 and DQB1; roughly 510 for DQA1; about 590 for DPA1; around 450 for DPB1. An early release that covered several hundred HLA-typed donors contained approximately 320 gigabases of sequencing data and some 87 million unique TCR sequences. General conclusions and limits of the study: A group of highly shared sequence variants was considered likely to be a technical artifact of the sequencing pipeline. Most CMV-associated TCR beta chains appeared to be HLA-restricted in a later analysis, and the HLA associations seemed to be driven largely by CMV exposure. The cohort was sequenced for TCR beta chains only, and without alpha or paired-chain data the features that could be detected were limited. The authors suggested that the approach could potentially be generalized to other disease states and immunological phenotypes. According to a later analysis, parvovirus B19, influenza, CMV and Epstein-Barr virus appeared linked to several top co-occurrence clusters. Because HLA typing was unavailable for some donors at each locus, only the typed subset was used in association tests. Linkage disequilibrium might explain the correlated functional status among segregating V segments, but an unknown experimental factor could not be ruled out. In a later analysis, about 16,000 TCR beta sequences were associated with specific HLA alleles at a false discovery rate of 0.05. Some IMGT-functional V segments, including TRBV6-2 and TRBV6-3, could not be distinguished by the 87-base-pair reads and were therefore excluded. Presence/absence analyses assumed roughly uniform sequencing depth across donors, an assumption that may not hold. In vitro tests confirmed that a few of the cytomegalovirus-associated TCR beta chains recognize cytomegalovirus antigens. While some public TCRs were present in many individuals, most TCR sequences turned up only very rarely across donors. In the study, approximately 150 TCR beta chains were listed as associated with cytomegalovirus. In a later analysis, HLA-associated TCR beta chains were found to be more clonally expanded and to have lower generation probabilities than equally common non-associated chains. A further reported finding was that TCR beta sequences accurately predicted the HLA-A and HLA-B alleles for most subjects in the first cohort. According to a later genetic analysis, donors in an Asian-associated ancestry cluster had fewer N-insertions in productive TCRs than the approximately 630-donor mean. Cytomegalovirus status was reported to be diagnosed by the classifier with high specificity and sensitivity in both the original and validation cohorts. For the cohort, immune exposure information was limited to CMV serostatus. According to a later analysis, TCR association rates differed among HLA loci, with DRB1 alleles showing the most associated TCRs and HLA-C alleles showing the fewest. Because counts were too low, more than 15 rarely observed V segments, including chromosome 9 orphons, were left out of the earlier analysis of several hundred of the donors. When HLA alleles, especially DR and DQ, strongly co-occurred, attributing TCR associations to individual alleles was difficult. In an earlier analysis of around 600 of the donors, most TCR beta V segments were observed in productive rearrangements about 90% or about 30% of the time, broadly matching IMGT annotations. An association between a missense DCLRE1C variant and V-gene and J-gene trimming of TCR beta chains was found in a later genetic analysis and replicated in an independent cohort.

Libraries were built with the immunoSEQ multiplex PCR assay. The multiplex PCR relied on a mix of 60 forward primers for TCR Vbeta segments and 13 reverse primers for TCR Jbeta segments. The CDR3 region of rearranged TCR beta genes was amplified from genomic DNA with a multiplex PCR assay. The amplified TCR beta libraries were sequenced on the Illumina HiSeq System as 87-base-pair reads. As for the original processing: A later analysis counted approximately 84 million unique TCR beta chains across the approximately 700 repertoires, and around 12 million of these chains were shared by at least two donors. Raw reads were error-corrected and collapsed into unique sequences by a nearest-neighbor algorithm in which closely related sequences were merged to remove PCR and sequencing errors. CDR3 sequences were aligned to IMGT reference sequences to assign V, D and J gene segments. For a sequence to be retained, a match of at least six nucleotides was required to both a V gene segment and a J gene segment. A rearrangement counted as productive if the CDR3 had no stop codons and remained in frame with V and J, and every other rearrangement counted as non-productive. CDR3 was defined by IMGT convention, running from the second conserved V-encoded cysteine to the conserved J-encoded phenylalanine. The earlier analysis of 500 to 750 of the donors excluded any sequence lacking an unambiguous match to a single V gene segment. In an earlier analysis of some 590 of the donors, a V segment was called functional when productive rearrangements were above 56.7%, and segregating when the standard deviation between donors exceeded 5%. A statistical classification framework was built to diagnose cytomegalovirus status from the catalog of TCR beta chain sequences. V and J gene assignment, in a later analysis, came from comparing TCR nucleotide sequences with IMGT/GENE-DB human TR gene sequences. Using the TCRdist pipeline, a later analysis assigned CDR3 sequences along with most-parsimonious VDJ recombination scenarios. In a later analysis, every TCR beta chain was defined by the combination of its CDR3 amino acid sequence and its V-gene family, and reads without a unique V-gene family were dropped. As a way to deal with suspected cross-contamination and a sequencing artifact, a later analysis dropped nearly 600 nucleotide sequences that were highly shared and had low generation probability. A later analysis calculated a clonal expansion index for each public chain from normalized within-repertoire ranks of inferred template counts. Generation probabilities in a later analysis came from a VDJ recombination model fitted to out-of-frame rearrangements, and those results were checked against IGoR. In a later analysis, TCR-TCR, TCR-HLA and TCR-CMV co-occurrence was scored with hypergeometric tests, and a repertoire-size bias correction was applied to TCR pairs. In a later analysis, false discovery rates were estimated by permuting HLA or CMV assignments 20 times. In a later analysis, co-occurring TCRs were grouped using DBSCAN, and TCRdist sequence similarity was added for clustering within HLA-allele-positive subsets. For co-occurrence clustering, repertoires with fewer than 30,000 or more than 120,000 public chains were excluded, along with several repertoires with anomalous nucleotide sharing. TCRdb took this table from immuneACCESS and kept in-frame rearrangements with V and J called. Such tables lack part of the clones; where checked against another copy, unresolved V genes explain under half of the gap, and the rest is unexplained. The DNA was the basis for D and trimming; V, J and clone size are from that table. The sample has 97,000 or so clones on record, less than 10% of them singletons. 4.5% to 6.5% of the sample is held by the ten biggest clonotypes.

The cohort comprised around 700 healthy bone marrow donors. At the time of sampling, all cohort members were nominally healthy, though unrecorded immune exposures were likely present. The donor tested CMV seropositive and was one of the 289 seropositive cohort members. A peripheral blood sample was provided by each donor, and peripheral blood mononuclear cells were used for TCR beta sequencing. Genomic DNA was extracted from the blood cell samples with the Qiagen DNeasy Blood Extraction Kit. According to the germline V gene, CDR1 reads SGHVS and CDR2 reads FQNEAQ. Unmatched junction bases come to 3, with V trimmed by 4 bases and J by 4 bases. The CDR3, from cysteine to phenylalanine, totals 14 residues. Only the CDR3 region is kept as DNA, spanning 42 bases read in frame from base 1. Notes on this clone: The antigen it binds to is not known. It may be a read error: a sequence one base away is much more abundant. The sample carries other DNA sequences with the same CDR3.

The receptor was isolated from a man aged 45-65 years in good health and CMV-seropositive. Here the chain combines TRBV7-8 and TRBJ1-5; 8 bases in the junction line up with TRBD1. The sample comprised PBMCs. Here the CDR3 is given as CASSSRTGNQPQHF. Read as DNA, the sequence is TGTGCCAGCAGCTCAAGGACAGGGAATCAGCCCCAGCATTTT.